One and the same sample provided the 20 T cell receptor beta chains below, sequenced in a study of T cells in localized non-small cell lung cancer (dated by TCRdb to the early 2020s). Libraries were prepared through the immunoSEQ multiplex PCR assay. TCRdb's version of the immuneACCESS table is confined to in-frame rearrangements and falls short of the full clone set. An unresolved V gene accounts for under half of the shortfall where checked; the remainder is of unknown origin. Present in this sample are more than 1,500 clones, around a quarter of which were seen just once. The ten top clones hold approximately 15% of the sample. This specimen was normal lung tissue next to the tumor, taken before any cancer treatment. The receptors were sampled from a male donor at least 60 years old with stage II lung adenocarcinoma.

The rearrangement joins TRBV11-1 to TRBJ2-1, with a weak D call TRBD2 (5 bases). The germline V gene encodes CDR1 SGHAT and CDR2 FQDESV (reference sequence). This CDR3 comprises 14 residues. Trimming left V 6 bases short and J 0 bases short, with 9 bases between. The CDR3 nucleotides are TGTGCCAGCAGTAGCGTAAACTCCTACAATGAGCAGTTCTTC. Its translation: CASSSVNSYNEQFF. Variable domain in full (rest from reference TRBV11-1 and TRBJ2-1): EAEVAQSPRYKITEKSQAVAFWCDPISGHATLYWYRQILGQGPELLVQFQDESVVDDSQLPKDRFSAERLKGVDSTLKIQPAELGDSAMYLCASSSVNSYNEQFFGPGTRLTVL.

The chain is built from TRBV29-1 and TRBJ2-5, with 7 positions matching TRBD2. This CDR3 is 14 amino acids long. CDR1 and CDR2 (germline): SQVTM, ANQGSEA. V lost 5 bases to trimming and J lost 4 bases; unmatched junction nucleotides: 10. The CDR3 bases are TGCAGCGTTAGGCCGGGACTATCCCCAGAGACCCAGTACTTC. This encodes CSVRPGLSPETQYF.

The V call is TRBV28, the J call TRBJ2-3; no definite D call. Trimming left V 3 bases short and J 2 bases short, with 12 bases between. The CDR3 loop spans 15 amino acids. Germline assignment: CDR1 MDHEN and CDR2 SYDVKM. CDR3 in DNA: TGTGCCAGCAGTTTGCACTTCGGAGACACAGATACGCAGTATTTT. Protein product: CASSLHFGDTDTQYF.

This chain connects TRBV6-8 to TRBJ1-5; weak D call: TRBD1 (5 bases). Germline V gene lookup returns CDR1 MNHGY and CDR2 SAAAGT. Between the trimmed V and J ends, which lost 6 bases and 6 bases, there was a span of 12 bases. The CDR3 length is 13 residues. In DNA, the CDR3 is TGTGCCAGCAGAGTCGGGAGGGGTCAGCCCCAGCATTTT. Protein sequence: CASRVGRGQPQHF.

The DNA of the CDR3 is TGTGCCAGCTCCGGGGAGGGGGCTGGGGCCAACGTCCTGACTTTC. Translating it yields CASSGEGAGANVLTF. V and J are TRBV11-3 and TRBJ2-6, with D possibly being TRBD2 (7 bases). The CDR3 has 15 amino acids. Germline V gene lookup returns CDR1 SGHNT and CDR2 YENEEA. V gave up 8 bases and J gave up 2 bases, with 13 bases separating them.

This clone was observed a few times. This chain uses TRBV6-8 with TRBJ2-1; D is possibly TRBD2 (5 bases). The CDR3 is 16 amino acids. The ends were cut back, 10 bases at V and 0 bases at J, with 19 bases in the middle. The germline V gene encodes CDR1 MNHGY and CDR2 SAAAGT. CDR3 residues: CAINAGNPPSYNEQFF. CDR3 nucleotide sequence: TGTGCCATCAACGCGGGTAATCCCCCCTCCTACAATGAGCAGTTCTTC.

The genes are TRBV29-1 and TRBJ1-1; D might be TRBD1 (5 bases). Germline V gene sequence: CDR1 SQVTM, CDR2 ANQGSEA. V dropped 4 bases and J dropped 6 bases, with 21 bases sitting between them. The CDR3 covers 15 residues. This chain's CDR3 is CSVAKGLGGRSEAFF. CDR3 coding DNA: TGCAGCGTTGCTAAGGGGCTTGGGGGGAGGTCTGAAGCTTTCTTT. Based on the CDR3 plus reference TRBV29-1 and TRBJ1-1, the full variable domain is SAVISQKPSRDICQRGTSLTIQCQVDSQVTMMFWYRQQPGQSLTLIATANQGSEATYESGFVIDKFPISRPNLTFSTLTVSNMSPEDSSIYLCSVAKGLGGRSEAFFGQGTRLTVV.

This clone was detected a few times. The CDR3 is CASSEGPGQVLFF. CDR3 nucleotides: TGTGCCAGCAGTGAAGGCCCGGGACAGGTCCTGTTTTTT. This rearrangement joins TRBV9 to TRBJ1-4, with 8 bases fitting TRBD1. The CDR3 is 13 amino acids. Germline lookup yields CDR1 SGDLS and CDR2 YYNGEE. Trimming cost V 5 bases and J 14 bases; bases outside gene matches: 11. The whole variable domain, remainder taken from reference TRBV9 and TRBJ1-4, is DSGVTQTPKHLITATGQRVTLRCSPRSGDLSVYWYQQSLDQGLQFLIQYYNGEERAKGNILERFSAQQFPDLHSELNLSSLELGDSALYFCASSEGPGQVLFFGSGTQLSVL.

This clone was seen a handful of times. The genes are TRBV7-6 and TRBJ1-1, with D possibly TRBD1 on 6 matching bases. The germline V and J ends were trimmed by 1 base and 4 bases, with 10 bases remaining between them. The V gene's germline CDR1 is SGHVS and CDR2 FNYEAQ. This CDR3 spans 14 amino acids. The CDR3, as DNA: TGTGCCAGCAGCTTAGGCAGGGGCGGCACTGAAGCTTTCTTT. Translating gives CASSLGRGGTEAFF.

By sample share, this clone is medium-sized. This chain uses TRBV11-3 with TRBJ1-1; D is unclear. V was cut by 2 bases and J by 6 bases, with 13 bases left in between. The CDR3 totals 14 residues. Germline V gene lookup returns CDR1 SGHNT and CDR2 YENEEA. CDR3 sequence reads: CASSLYGDGAEAFF. CDR3 nucleotides: TGTGCCAGCAGCTTATACGGGGATGGGGCTGAAGCTTTCTTT. The full variable domain, in which reference TRBV11-3 and TRBJ1-1 provide the parts outside the CDR3, is EAGVVQSPRYKIIEKKQPVAFWCNPISGHNTLYWYLQNLGQGPELLIRYENEEAVDDSQLPKDRFSAERLKGVDSTLKIQPAELGDSAVYLCASSLYGDGAEAFFGQGTRLTVV.

This clone is labeled as medium-sized. This chain connects TRBV6-8 to TRBJ2-7, with 15 bases fitting TRBD2. The CDR3 runs 17 residues. Germline trimming cut 5 bases from V and 5 bases from J; bases unmatched to any gene: 10. CDR1 and CDR2 from the germline V gene are MNHGY and SAAAGT. The CDR3 reads CASSDLRTSGRGNEQYF. CDR3 sequence (DNA): TGTGCCAGCAGTGATCTCCGGACTAGCGGGAGGGGGAACGAGCAGTACTTC.

This clone has just a few counts. The chain employs TRBV15 and TRBJ2-7, with 7 nucleotides matching TRBD2. CDR1 is LNHNV, CDR2 YYDKDF, per germline (reference sequence). After removal of 0 bases from V and 3 bases from J, the junction contained 2 bases not matched to a gene. The CDR3 runs to 14 residues. The CDR3, as DNA: TGTGCCACCAGCAGAGATCGGGGGGACTACGAGCAGTACTTC. It translates to CATSRDRGDYEQYF.

The chain recombines TRBV1 with TRBJ1-2; the DNA was not compared with TRBD1, the D call given in the table. TRBV1 is labeled a pseudogene. The CDR3 has 17 amino acids. In DNA, the CDR3 is TGCGCCAGCAGCCAAGAGGGAAGAAGGGACAGCTTCTATGGCTACACCTTC. Protein sequence: CASSQEGRRDSFYGYTF.

There are a few counts of this clone. The V call is TRBV6-8, the J call TRBJ2-2, with D possibly being TRBD2 (6 bases). V dropped 5 bases and J dropped 6 bases, with 10 bases sitting between them. Germline assignment: CDR1 MNHGY and CDR2 SAAAGT. This CDR3 region has 13 residues. In DNA, the CDR3 is TGTGCCAGCAGTCCCCCGGGAGCCGGGGAGCTGTTTTTT. Encoded protein: CASSPPGAGELFF.

This chain uses TRBV18 with TRBJ2-3; a weak D match, TRBD1 (5 bases). V was pared by 5 bases and J by 1 base, with 10 bases between. Germline CDR1 is KGHSH and CDR2 is LQKENI. This CDR3 has 14 amino acids. Here the CDR3 DNA reads TGTGCCAGCTCAGAAGTCAGGGGCACAGATACGCAGTATTTT. Translated: CASSEVRGTDTQYF.

This clone ranks as medium-sized (0.01 to 0.1%). The chain joins TRBV6-8 to TRBJ1-2; D possibly corresponds to TRBD1 (5 bases). CDR3 length: 14 amino acids. Trimming took off 7 bases at V and 2 bases at J, with 14 bases between the two ends. In germline, CDR1 is MNHGY, CDR2 SAAAGT. CDR3 sequence (DNA): TGTGCCAGCACCCCCCGGGGGGTCAACTATGGCTACACCTTC. Protein: CASTPRGVNYGYTF.

This chain links TRBV19 with TRBJ2-1; 8 nucleotides align to TRBD1. V was pared by 2 bases and J by 9 bases, with 9 bases of the junction left unmatched. The germline V gene encodes CDR1 LNHDA and CDR2 SQIVND (reference sequence). CDR3 length: 15 residues. CDR3 region: CASSILGDRWGEQFF. The CDR3 bases are TGTGCCAGTAGTATACTAGGGGACAGGTGGGGTGAGCAGTTCTTC.

This chain connects TRBV18 to TRBJ2-1; no clear D gene. CDR3 length: 16 residues. Germline lookup yields CDR1 KGHSH and CDR2 LQKENI. The V end lost 0 bases, the J end lost 3 bases, and 12 bases lay between the germline ends. The chain's CDR3 is CASSPPSRTDYNEQFF. For the CDR3, the DNA is TGTGCCAGCTCACCACCGTCTCGGACGGACTACAATGAGCAGTTCTTC.

This clone is medium-sized within its sample. This rearrangement joins TRBV28 to TRBJ2-3, with D perhaps given as TRBD1 or TRBD2 (5 bases each). The CDR3 extends over 12 amino acids. Trimming took 7 bases from V and 11 from J, leaving 16 bases between them. Germline V gene lookup returns CDR1 MDHEN and CDR2 SYDVKM. In nucleotides, the CDR3 is TGTGCCAGCACCCCGGGACGGGGTGGGCAGTATTTT. This gives the protein CASTPGRGGQYF.

This clone came up many times. The chain uses TRBV9 and TRBJ2-5; 11 nucleotides agree with TRBD2. The ends lost 5 bases at V and 1 base at J; junction bases unmatched: 10. Germline V gene sequence: CDR1 SGDLS, CDR2 YYNGEE. The CDR3 covers 17 residues. In DNA, the CDR3 is TGTGCCAGCAGTCCACGGACTAGCGGGTCCACCCAAGAGACCCAGTACTTC. Translated, it gives CASSPRTSGSTQETQYF.